The next 20 T cell receptor beta chains were all read from a single sample in a study of blood T cells in healthy people across ages. Together with a sample-barcoded 5' primer, a J-beta primer mix was included in a second PCR lasting 7 to 11 cycles. MiXCR, applied by TCRdb to the 5' RACE reads, yields one record per CDR3 protein. The profile shows 750,000 to 1,000,000 distinct CDR3 sequences, around 29% of them singletons. The same data also contributed to another study, on T cells of mothers and their children.

The sequencing sample was made of blood. All receptors derive from a woman aged 40 to 55 in good health.

Of note for this clonotype: One base away lies a much larger clone, so this may be a sequencing read error. The V gene is TRBV7-2, the J gene TRBJ2-1; 8 nucleotides align to TRBD2. The length of the CDR3 is 14 residues. V was pared by 4 bases and J by 8 bases, with 7 bases of the junction left unmatched. The germline V gene encodes CDR1 SGHTA and CDR2 FQGNSA. The CDR3 DNA follows: TGTGCCAGCAGCTCCCGACTAGCGTCCGATGAGCAGTTCTTC. As protein: CASSSRLASDEQFF. The full variable domain, with the rest looked up from reference TRBV7-2 and TRBJ2-1, is GAGVSQSPSNKVTEKGKDVELRCDPISGHTALYWYRQSLGQGLEFLIYFQGNSAPDKSGLPSDRFSAERTGGSVSTLTIQRTQQEDSAVYLCASSSRLASDEQFFGPGTRLTVL.

This clonotype is a singleton in its sample. The rearrangement links TRBV7-9 to TRBJ2-1; 7 bases align to TRBD2. Trimming took 3 bases from V and 0 from J; bases not matched to a gene: 11. Germline V gene sequence: CDR1 SEHNR, CDR2 FQNEAQ (reference sequence). The CDR3 is 18 residues long. The CDR3 reads CASSFVPSGLSSYNEQFF. DNA of the CDR3: TGTGCCAGCAGCTTTGTCCCTAGCGGCCTTAGCTCCTACAATGAGCAGTTCTTC.

This clonotype was seen just once. It may be a read error: a sequence one base away is much more abundant. The chain uses TRBV28 and TRBJ2-5, with 7 bases fitting TRBD2. The CDR3 is 14 amino acids. Germline loops: CDR1 MDHEN, CDR2 SYDVKM. CDR3 sequence: CVPGGVKVRETQYF. CDR3 DNA: TGTGTCCCTGGGGGGGTCAAAGTCCGGGAGACCCAGTACTTC.

V and J are TRBV7-9 and TRBJ2-3; TRBD1 is a possible D gene (6 bases). V lost 4 bases to trimming and J lost 5 bases, with 16 bases between them. Germline V gene data show CDR1 as SEHNR and CDR2 as FQNEAQ (reference sequence). The CDR3 spans 15 residues. The CDR3 sequence is CASSSFWTAQDTQYF. DNA of the CDR3: TGTGCCAGCAGCTCCTTTTGGACAGCGCAAGATACGCAGTATTTT.

V gene TRBV19 combines with J gene TRBJ1-1; TRBD1 matches at 7 bases. V trimming: 7 bases; J trimming: 6 bases; junction bases outside the gene matches: 2. Germline V gene lookup returns CDR1 LNHDA and CDR2 SQIVND (reference sequence). The CDR3 is 11 residues long. CDR3 DNA: TGTGCCAGTATTCAGGGGGCTGAAGCTTTCTTT. Its translation is CASIQGAEAFF.

Worth noting for this clonotype: A read error may explain this, as a much larger clone is one base away. This sequence joins TRBV28 and TRBJ2-7; TRBD1 aligns across 8 bases. The CDR3 runs to 14 residues. After removal of 2 bases from V and 5 bases from J, the junction contained 5 bases not matched to a gene. From germline, CDR1 is MDHEN and CDR2 SYDVKM. DNA of the CDR3: TGTGCCAGCAGTTTAAGGGGACAGGACAACGAGCAGTACTTC. It is translated as CASSLRGQDNEQYF.

This clonotype came up many times. The chain employs TRBV7-6 and TRBJ2-3; 11 bases are a match to TRBD2. The CDR3 extends over 16 amino acids. V lost 2 bases and J lost 1; bases outside the gene matches: 2. The germline V gene has CDR1 SGHVS and CDR2 FNYEAQ. Here the CDR3 DNA reads TGTGCCAGCAGCTTATTGACTAGCGGGGGCACAGATACGCAGTATTTT. Amino acid sequence: CASSLLTSGGTDTQYF.

This clonotype occurred many times. This chain uses TRBV11-1 with TRBJ2-5; TRBD1 aligns across 8 bases. The junction had 6 bases not matched to a gene; V was cut back by 4 bases and J by 2 bases. The V gene's germline CDR1 is SGHAT and CDR2 FQDESV (reference sequence). This CDR3 is 15 amino acids long. The CDR3 loop is CASSYRGEEQETQYF. The CDR3 nucleotides are TGTGCCAGCAGCTACAGGGGGGAGGAACAAGAGACCCAGTACTTC.

This clonotype has just a few counts. The chain carries TRBV12-3 or TRBV12-4 and TRBJ1-4; 7 bases fit TRBD1. The trim removed 3 bases at V and 6 bases at J, leaving 4 bases unmatched. The CDR3 covers 14 residues. For the CDR3, the DNA is TGTGCCAGCAGTTTGAGACAGGGATATGAAAAACTGTTTTTT. This codes for CASSLRQGYEKLFF.

With respect to this clonotype: This may stem from a read error, because a much larger clone lies one nucleotide away. The chain joins TRBV20-1 to TRBJ2-7, with D perhaps TRBD1 (6 bases). The CDR3 contains 14 residues. Germline V gene lookup returns CDR1 DFQATT and CDR2 SNEGSKA (reference sequence). The CDR3 DNA reads as TGCAGTGTTACCGACAGGTATCGCTCCTACGGGCAGTACTTC. It specifies CSVTDRYRSYGQYF.

A word on this clonotype: Just one base apart from a much larger clone, this may be a read error. The chain joins TRBV9 to TRBJ2-4, with 9 bases matching TRBD1. The CDR3 runs 16 residues. Germline-derived CDR1 and CDR2 are SGDLS and YYNGEE. The CDR3 here is CAGSALGGQGRVKQYF. The CDR3 DNA follows: TGTGCCGGCAGCGCACTCGGGGGACAGGGTAGAGTAAAGCAGTACTTC.

The rearrangement links TRBV7-2 to TRBJ2-1; 11 nucleotides line up with TRBD2. There are 16 residues in the CDR3. Germline-derived CDR1 and CDR2 are SGHTA and FQGNSA. The junction had 4 bases not matched to a gene; V was cut back by 2 bases and J by 4 bases. The CDR3 sequence is CASSLPTSGGYNEQFF. CDR3 coding DNA: TGTGCCAGCAGCTTACCCACTAGCGGGGGATACAATGAGCAGTTCTTC.

A few counts support this clonotype. The J gene is TRBJ2-4, the V gene TRBV9; D uncertain. Per the germline V gene, CDR1 is SGDLS and CDR2 is YYNGEE. CDR3 length equals 14 residues. The ends were cut back, 4 bases at V and 4 bases at J, with 12 bases in the middle. The CDR3 nucleotides are TGTGCCAGCAGCCCCCCGGATGGAAAAAACATTCAGTACTTC. Translating gives CASSPPDGKNIQYF.

Points on this clonotype: At one end, the junction sequence differs from germline, possibly due to a read error. The J gene is TRBJ2-5, the V gene TRBV28; 9 bases agree with TRBD2. Germline V gene data show CDR1 as MDHEN and CDR2 as SYDVKM. CDR3 size: 16 residues. The CDR3 DNA reads TGTGCCAGCAGTTCGGCAGCGGGGGGTCTTAAAGAGGCCCAGTACTTC. Its protein is CASSSAAGGLKEAQYF.

This clonotype was observed many times. V usage is TRBV7-9 and J usage is TRBJ2-7; the D gene is possibly TRBD1 (5 bases). The CDR3 length is 12 residues. CDR1 and CDR2 (germline): SEHNR, FQNEAQ (reference sequence). Trimming cost V 4 bases and J 2 bases, with 6 bases left between them. CDR3: CASSSRAYEQYF. The CDR3 region has the DNA TGTGCCAGCAGCTCCAGGGCCTACGAGCAGTACTTC.

The genes are TRBV6-5 and TRBJ1-1; D is unclear. Per germline, CDR1 MNHEY and CDR2 SVGAGI. Trimming left V 5 bases short and J 5 bases short, with 15 bases between. There are 14 residues in the CDR3. CDR3 sequence reads: CASSPSTPRTEAFF. The CDR3 bases are TGTGCCAGCAGTCCCTCGACTCCACGGACTGAAGCTTTCTTT.

This clonotype was seen more than once but under ten times. V gene TRBV18 combines with J gene TRBJ1-1; D uncertain. Germline V gives CDR1 KGHSH, CDR2 LQKENI. V lost 3 bases and J lost 5, with 22 bases in between. This CDR3 is 17 amino acids long. Here the CDR3 reads CASSPQVSGPPRTEAFF. The CDR3 bases are TGTGCCAGCTCACCTCAGGTGAGCGGCCCCCCCCGGACTGAAGCTTTCTTT.

The table lists this clonotype with a count of one. The J gene is TRBJ2-1, the V gene TRBV20-1; tentative D call: TRBD2 (5 bases). The assigned J gene may be wrong: the sequence end matches TRBJ2-7 better. CDR1 and CDR2 (germline): DFQATT, SNEGSKA (reference sequence). The CDR3 sequence is 14 residues long. CDR3 region: CSAREGTGYNEQYF. The CDR3 DNA sequence: TGCAGTGCTAGAGAAGGTACGGGATACAATGAGCAGTACTTC.

This clonotype was detected a few times. The chain employs TRBV5-1 and TRBJ2-7; D is uncertain. The CDR3 covers 15 residues. The V and J ends lost 0 bases and 0 bases respectively, with 10 bases between them. Germline V CDR1 and CDR2: SGHRS, YFSETQ. This CDR3 is CASSLAQANSYEQYF. CDR3 nucleotides: TGCGCCAGCAGCTTGGCCCAGGCCAACTCCTACGAGCAGTACTTC. Using reference TRBV5-1 and TRBJ2-7 for the parts outside the CDR3, the full variable domain is KAGVTQTPRYLIKTRGQQVTLSCSPISGHRSVSWYQQTPGQGLQFLFEYFSETQRNKGNFPGRFSGRQFSNSRSEMNVSTLELGDSALYLCASSLAQANSYEQYFGPGTRLTVT.

The V call is TRBV4-2, the J call TRBJ2-3, with 10 bases identical to TRBD2. The germline gives CDR1 LGHNA, CDR2 YNFKEQ. This CDR3 is 15 amino acids long. Trimming cost V 1 base and J 11 bases; bases outside gene matches: 9. In DNA form, the CDR3 reads TGTGCCAGCAGCCAAGCAACCGAGCGGGGGGGTGGGCAGTATTTT. It translates to CASSQATERGGGQYF.